The 29 T cell receptor beta chains below all came from one sample that was sequenced in a study of cytomegalovirus exposure and HLA in healthy donors. It was with 60 Vbeta and 13 Jbeta primers that the PCR ran. Clones were sequenced by immunoSEQ multiplex PCR, and TCRdb holds only the in-frame ones, with some missing. The sample lists tens of thousands of clones; almost 80% were seen once. Material: PBMCs. The source of these receptors is a woman aged 40 to 50 in good health and CMV-seropositive.

The CDR3 bases are TGTGCCAGCAGCCGACAGGGGGCTGGGGCCAACGTCCTGACTTTC. It codes for CASSRQGAGANVLTF. The chain joins TRBV27 to TRBJ2-6, with TRBD1 identical over 9 bases. Germline loops: CDR1 MNHEY, CDR2 SMNVEV (reference sequence). J was trimmed by 2 bases and V by 6 bases; bases with no gene match: 2. This CDR3 comprises 15 residues.

CDR3 sequence (DNA): TGTGCCAGCAGTGTCGAGACAGGGGACCCACTTTGGGTTGGCTACACCTTC. Its translation: CASSVETGDPLWVGYTF. The chain recombines TRBV25-1 with TRBJ1-2; TRBD1 matches at 8 bases. V shed 4 bases, J shed 7 bases, and the junction held 17 bases outside the gene matches. Germline assignment: CDR1 MGHDK and CDR2 SYGVNS. This CDR3 has 17 amino acids.

The rearrangement joins TRBV6-5 to TRBJ2-7, with TRBD1 matching 10 bases. Germline assignment: CDR1 MNHEY and CDR2 SVGAGI. V dropped 5 bases and J dropped 2; count of bases not matched to a gene: 6. There are 15 residues in the CDR3. Here the CDR3 DNA reads TGTGCCAGCAGTACCGGGACAGGGGCCACCTACGAGCAGTACTTC. Translating gives CASSTGTGATYEQYF.

The chain uses TRBV10-3 and TRBJ2-7; TRBD1 matches at 7 bases. Germline V gene lookup returns CDR1 ENHRY and CDR2 SYGVKD. After removal of 2 bases from V and 1 base from J, the junction contained 14 bases not matched to a gene. CDR3 length: 18 amino acids. CDR3 loop: CAISEPQLIGGRSYEQYF. DNA for the CDR3: TGTGCCATCAGTGAGCCCCAGTTAATAGGGGGCCGTTCCTACGAGCAGTACTTC.

The V gene is TRBV30, the J gene TRBJ2-7, with D tentatively TRBD2 (6 bases). Trimming removed 1 base from V and 0 bases from J, with 10 bases in between. The CDR3 loop spans 14 amino acids. Germline CDR1 GTSNPN, CDR2 SVGIG (reference sequence). CDR3 residues: CAWSGGGASYEQYF. CDR3 coding DNA: TGTGCCTGGAGTGGAGGCGGGGCCTCCTACGAGCAGTACTTC.

The V gene is TRBV29-1, the J gene TRBJ2-1; D gene ambiguous. This CDR3 contains 11 residues. The germline gives CDR1 SQVTM, CDR2 ANQGSEA. V was clipped by 6 bases and J by 5 bases, with 8 bases between them. The CDR3 DNA reads TGCAGCGTGAGATATAACAATGAGCAGTTCTTC. Encoded protein: CSVRYNNEQFF.

The V call is TRBV2, the J call TRBJ1-6; D not resolved. The germline gives CDR1 SNHLY, CDR2 FYNNEI. V was trimmed by 2 bases and J by 1 base, leaving 12 bases between them. CDR3 length equals 17 residues. The CDR3 DNA follows: TGTGCCAGCAGTGAATTAAACGTGGCTTCCTATAATTCACCCCTCCACTTT. It codes for CASSELNVASYNSPLHF.

The chain combines TRBV6-1 with TRBJ1-2; D possibly corresponds to TRBD1 (6 bases). Germline assignment: CDR1 MNHNS and CDR2 SASEGT. Trimming shortened V by 0 bases and J by 8 bases, and 13 bases separated the two germline ends. There are 14 residues in the CDR3. CDR3 nucleotide sequence: TGTGCCAGCAGTGAAGCGGCAGGGGCGGAAGGCTACACCTTC. As protein: CASSEAAGAEGYTF.

This clone was counted a few times. The V and J genes are TRBV29-1 and TRBJ2-2; no definite D call. Trimming left V 6 bases short and J 4 bases short, with 15 bases between. The CDR3 is 14 residues long. Looked up from germline, CDR1 is SQVTM and CDR2 is ANQGSEA. DNA of the CDR3: TGCAGCGTCATCGTTAAGACGGGCACCGGGGAGCTGTTTTTT. Its protein product is CSVIVKTGTGELFF.

The gene calls are TRBV27 and TRBJ2-2; D unclear. With 3 bases removed from V and 6 bases from J, the gap between germline ends came to 5 bases. CDR3 length: 12 amino acids. From germline, CDR1 is MNHEY and CDR2 SMNVEV (reference sequence). CDR3 sequence (DNA): TGTGCCAGCAGTTTTTCAGCCGGGGAGCTGTTTTTT. It codes for CASSFSAGELFF.

The CDR3 DNA sequence: TGCGCCAGCAGCTTGATGGTCGGCAGGGGGCATGATGAGCAGTTCTTC. This sequence encodes CASSLMVGRGHDEQFF. V is TRBV5-1 and J is TRBJ2-1, with 8 bases aligning to TRBD1. CDR3 length equals 16 residues. V dropped 1 base and J dropped 8; count of bases not matched to a gene: 11. The V gene's germline CDR1 is SGHRS and CDR2 YFSETQ.

A single count supports this clone. The chain joins TRBV18 to TRBJ2-2, with D possibly being TRBD2 (6 bases). This CDR3 comprises 15 residues. Germline V CDR1 and CDR2: KGHSH, LQKENI. Trimming took 3 bases from V and 0 from J, leaving 8 bases between them. The CDR3 is CASSPGTSNTGELFF. The CDR3 DNA follows: TGTGCCAGCTCACCGGGGACTTCGAACACCGGGGAGCTGTTTTTT.

This clone has only a few counts. The rearrangement joins TRBV4-1 to TRBJ1-2; 9 positions agree with TRBD1. Trimming took 2 bases from V and 1 from J; bases not matched to a gene: 2. The germline V gene encodes CDR1 MGHRA and CDR2 YSYEKL. This CDR3 has 15 amino acids. CDR3 region: CASSQPTGGNYGYTF. In nucleotides, the CDR3 is TGCGCCAGCAGCCAACCGACAGGGGGTAACTATGGCTACACCTTC.

The chain links TRBV2 to TRBJ2-1, with 8 bases lining up with TRBD1. Germline lookup yields CDR1 SNHLY and CDR2 FYNNEI. Unmatched junction bases numbered 6, after V lost 4 bases and J lost 4 bases. The length of the CDR3 is 15 residues. The CDR3 region is CASSVQGATYNEQFF. The CDR3 coding sequence is TGTGCCAGCAGTGTTCAGGGGGCAACTTACAATGAGCAGTTCTTC.

The CDR3 loop reads CASSEGSFTGRRQFF. DNA for the CDR3: TGTGCCAGCAGTGAGGGGTCCTTTACGGGAAGGCGGCAGTTCTTC. The chain joins TRBV2 to TRBJ2-1, with a possible D match to TRBD2 (5 bases). Germline CDR1 SNHLY, CDR2 FYNNEI. CDR3 length: 15 amino acids. The ends were cut back, 3 bases at V and 12 bases at J, with 21 bases in the middle.

The J gene is TRBJ2-3, the V gene TRBV2, with 13 bases aligning to TRBD2. Germline V lookup: CDR1 SNHLY, CDR2 FYNNEI. CDR3 length: 20 amino acids. After removal of 6 bases from V and 0 bases from J, the junction contained 15 bases not matched to a gene. The CDR3 protein is CASRIRTSGGFGGSTDTQYF. Here the CDR3 DNA reads TGTGCCAGCAGGATTCGGACTAGCGGGGGTTTTGGTGGTAGCACAGATACGCAGTATTTT.

The table lists this clone with a count of one. The rearrangement links TRBV7-8 to TRBJ2-5, with D maybe TRBD2 (5 bases). Trimming removed 1 base from V and 5 bases from J, with 17 bases in between. The CDR3 runs to 16 residues. The V gene's germline CDR1 is SGHVS and CDR2 FQNEAQ. CDR3: CASSLVRGARGETQYF. The CDR3, as DNA: TGTGCCAGCAGCTTAGTTCGAGGAGCTCGAGGGGAGACCCAGTACTTC. Filled out from reference TRBV7-8 and TRBJ2-5, the complete variable domain reads GAGVSQSPRYKVAKRGQDVALRCDPISGHVSLFWYQQALGQGPEFLTYFQNEAQLDKSGLPSDRFFAERPEGSVSTLKIQRTQQEDSAVYLCASSLVRGARGETQYFGPGTRLLVL.

This sequence joins TRBV15 and TRBJ1-4; no firm D call. Looked up from germline, CDR1 is LNHNV and CDR2 is YYDKDF (reference sequence). Deletions cut 1 base from V and 6 bases from J, with 12 bases between. The CDR3 has 15 amino acids. CDR3 bases: TGTGCCACCAGCAGAGTTCAGGATCTGGATGAAAAACTGTTTTTT. It encodes CATSRVQDLDEKLFF.

The chain joins TRBV19 to TRBJ2-1, with 7 bases matching TRBD1. V lost 7 bases to trimming and J lost 7 bases; unmatched junction nucleotides: 10. This CDR3 contains 14 residues. The V gene's germline CDR1 is LNHDA and CDR2 SQIVND (reference sequence). CDR3 nucleotide sequence: TGTGCCAGTAACCGACAGGGACCGCTTAATGAGCAGTTCTTC. This encodes CASNRQGPLNEQFF.

This chain connects TRBV19 to TRBJ1-2, with 8 nucleotides matching TRBD1. V lost 6 bases and J lost 4; bases outside the gene matches: 1. In germline, CDR1 is LNHDA, CDR2 SQIVND (reference sequence). This CDR3 has 12 residues. The CDR3 bases are TGTGCCAGTAGGGGACAGGTCTATGGCTACACCTTC. It encodes CASRGQVYGYTF.

Concerning this clone: Distinct nucleotide sequences in the sample also encode this CDR3. The CDR3 sequence is CASSSGLQETQYF. Written as DNA, the CDR3 is TGTGCCAGCTCATCGGGACTTCAAGAGACCCAGTACTTC. The chain recombines TRBV18 with TRBJ2-5; tentatively, D is TRBD2 (6 bases). Trimming took off 5 bases at V and 2 bases at J, with 9 bases between the two ends. Looked up from germline, CDR1 is KGHSH and CDR2 is LQKENI. The CDR3 spans 13 residues.

This clone has only a few counts. The V gene is TRBV7-9, the J gene TRBJ1-1; TRBD1 might be the D (6 bases). This CDR3 region has 13 residues. CDR1 and CDR2 (germline): SEHNR, FQNEAQ (reference sequence). The V end was cut by 5 bases, the J end by 8 bases, with 15 bases between. CDR3 DNA sequence: TGTGCCAGCAGCCCCACAGGGTCTACCGAAGCTTTCTTT. Amino acid sequence: CASSPTGSTEAFF.

This chain uses TRBV5-4 with TRBJ2-7; 9 nucleotides match TRBD2. Germline V gives CDR1 SGHNT, CDR2 YYREEE (reference sequence). V lost 5 bases, J lost 5 bases, and 11 bases stayed unmatched. This CDR3 is built from 15 residues. Here the CDR3 reads CASRRTTSGPHEQYF. The DNA of the CDR3 is TGTGCCAGCAGGCGTACGACTAGCGGCCCCCACGAGCAGTACTTC. Combining the CDR3 with reference TRBV5-4 and TRBJ2-7 gives the whole variable domain ETGVTQSPTHLIKTRGQQVTLRCSSQSGHNTVSWYQQALGQGPQFIFQYYREEENGRGNFPPRFSGLQFPNYSSELNVNALELDDSALYLCASRRTTSGPHEQYFGPGTRLTVT.

The chain employs TRBV29-1 and TRBJ2-5; the match to TRBD1 covers 7 bases. The CDR3 runs 12 residues. The ends lost 6 bases at V and 4 bases at J; junction bases unmatched: 5. Germline V gives CDR1 SQVTM, CDR2 ANQGSEA. The CDR3 sequence: CSVRTGRETQYF. CDR3 in DNA: TGCAGCGTCAGGACAGGAAGAGAGACCCAGTACTTC.

This clone is a singleton in its sample. V and J are TRBV2 and TRBJ2-7, with D possibly being TRBD2 (6 bases). Per germline, CDR1 SNHLY and CDR2 FYNNEI. This CDR3 is 13 amino acids long. V lost 9 bases to trimming and J lost 0 bases, with 12 bases between them. The CDR3 DNA follows: TGTGCCAGTCACGGGGGTCTCTCCTACGAGCAGTACTTC. This encodes CASHGGLSYEQYF.

This clone was seen just once. The chain carries TRBV5-6 and TRBJ1-5; the D is unclear. Germline V gene lookup returns CDR1 SGHDT and CDR2 YYEEEE. V was shortened by 4 bases and J by 4 bases, with 15 bases between the two germline ends. The CDR3 is 15 residues long. CDR3 loop: CASSLMGPLNQPQHF. The CDR3, as DNA: TGTGCCAGCAGCCTCATGGGCCCACTTAATCAGCCCCAGCATTTT.

About this clone: In the same sample, other DNA sequences code for this CDR3. The V and J genes are TRBV27 and TRBJ1-1; TRBD1 matches 10 bases. J gave up 5 bases and V 5 bases, and 5 bases lay outside the gene matches. This CDR3 spans 14 amino acids. The V gene's germline CDR1 is MNHEY and CDR2 SMNVEV (reference sequence). CDR3 residues: CASSRDRGGTEAFF. CDR3 bases: TGTGCCAGCAGTAGGGACAGGGGTGGAACTGAAGCTTTCTTT.

This rearrangement joins TRBV7-9 to TRBJ1-2; D might be TRBD1 (5 bases). This CDR3 is built from 14 residues. Germline lookup yields CDR1 SEHNR and CDR2 FQNEAQ (reference sequence). Trimming removed 4 bases at V and 4 bases at J, with 13 bases between. CDR3 sequence reads: CASSSDSLGYGYTF. CDR3 bases: TGTGCCAGCAGCTCCGACAGCCTGGGCTATGGCTACACCTTC. The full variable domain, its missing parts supplied by reference TRBV7-9 and TRBJ1-2, is DTGVSQNPRHKITKRGQNVTFRCDPISEHNRLYWYRQTLGQGPEFLTYFQNEAQLEKSRLLSDRFSAERPKGSFSTLEIQRTEQGDSAMYLCASSSDSLGYGYTFGSGTRLTVV.

The chain uses TRBV4-1 and TRBJ1-4; 9 nucleotides align to TRBD1. J lost 8 bases, V lost 7 bases, and 5 bases had no gene match. This CDR3 is 13 amino acids long. Germline-derived CDR1 and CDR2 are MGHRA and YSYEKL. Here the CDR3 DNA reads TGCGCCAGCAAGGGGACAGGGAGGGAAAAACTGTTTTTT. Protein product: CASKGTGREKLFF.